This TCR beta chain was captured by sequencing in a study of T cell clones after liver transplantation. Study-wide context: Liver transplant recipients had immunosuppression withdrawal attempted within 2 years. A pre-transplant mixed lymphocyte reaction with TCRbeta sequencing defined graft-donor-reactive clones followed in post-transplant blood. Samples came pre-transplant, pre-randomization before withdrawal, and post-randomization after withdrawal ended. Overall study results and limits: In most of the 8 subjects, circulating graft-donor-reactive CD4 TCRbeta sequences fell significantly after transplant.

A word on this clone: Its antigen is still unknown.

Clones were read by immunoSEQ multiplex PCR, and TCRdb kept only the in-frame ones, dropping some. The sample lists about 100,000 clones; around four fifths were seen once. The CDR3 loop spans 13 amino acids. V was trimmed by 4 bases and J by 4 bases, leaving 11 bases between them. The germline gives CDR1 SGHDT, CDR2 YYEEEE. The input for sequencing was CD4+ T cells from blood, taken before liver transplant. This receptor was taken from a human donor who received a liver transplant. This sequence joins TRBV5-6 and TRBJ1-1; D is unclear. CDR3: CASSVGSGTEAFF. The CDR3, as DNA: TGTGCCAGCAGCGTCGGATCGGGCACTGAAGCTTTCTTT.